Presented here are 32 T cell receptor beta chains from one specimen sequenced in a study of blood T cell repertoires in COVID-19 (dated by TCRdb to 2018 to 2021). Preparation of the library involved the immunoSEQ multiplex PCR assay. TCRdb took over this immuneACCESS table, retaining in-frame rearrangements with V and J assigned. Such tables are incomplete; in checked studies, under half of the missing clones stem from an unresolved V gene, and the remainder is unexplained. The sample has 75,000 to 85,000 clones on record, approximately 84% of them singletons. The ten largest clones capture approximately 11% of the sample. Sequenced material: peripheral blood. The receptors were sampled from a man aged 60-69 years with COVID-19, enrolled during active disease.

The chain uses TRBV27 and TRBJ2-7; 15 bases align to TRBD2. Per the germline V gene, CDR1 is MNHEY and CDR2 is SMNVEV (reference sequence). This CDR3 comprises 15 residues. V was clipped by 6 bases and J by 3 bases; unmatched bases: 3. CDR3 sequence reads: CASRWTSGGGYEQYF. The CDR3 DNA sequence: TGTGCCAGCAGATGGACTAGCGGGGGGGGCTACGAGCAGTACTTC.

The chain links TRBV3-1 (or the pseudogene TRBV3-2) to TRBJ2-7; the D is unclear. The CDR3 covers 12 residues. Trimming took off 0 bases at V and 4 bases at J, with 4 bases between the two ends. The germline V gene has CDR1 LGHDT and CDR2 YNNKEL (reference sequence). This chain's CDR3 is CASSQEQYEQYF. In DNA form, the CDR3 reads TGTGCCAGCAGCCAAGAACAGTACGAGCAGTACTTC.

The rearrangement uses TRBV2 and TRBJ2-1; D perhaps matches TRBD1 (6 bases). CDR1 and CDR2 from the germline V gene are SNHLY and FYNNEI. Trimming removed 5 bases at V and 9 bases at J, with 17 bases between. The CDR3 sequence is 14 residues long. The DNA of the CDR3 is TGTGCCAGCAGTCGGGACACTTATCTCGGTGAGCAGTTCTTC. It yields the protein CASSRDTYLGEQFF.

The chain employs TRBV7-2 and TRBJ2-7; TRBD2 matches at 8 bases. The ends lost 1 base at V and 5 bases at J; junction bases unmatched: 4. This CDR3 region has 14 residues. Looked up from germline, CDR1 is SGHTA and CDR2 is FQGNSA. The CDR3 bases are TGTGCCAGCAGCTTAGACGGGAGGGGGAACGAGCAGTACTTC. Protein: CASSLDGRGNEQYF.

The chain has TRBV18 and TRBJ2-7; D is uncertain. The ends were cut back, 3 bases at V and 3 bases at J, with 15 bases in the middle. CDR3 length equals 15 residues. Germline values: CDR1 KGHSH, CDR2 LQKENI. The CDR3 nucleotides read TGTGCCAGCTCACCCCCGTCTATTCGTAGCTACGAGCAGTACTTC. Protein: CASSPPSIRSYEQYF. Full variable domain (rest looked up from reference TRBV18 and TRBJ2-7): NAGVMQNPRHLVRRRGQEARLRCSPMKGHSHVYWYRQLPEEGLKFMVYLQKENIIDESGMPKERFSAEFPKEGPSILRIQQVVRGDSAAYFCASSPPSIRSYEQYFGPGTRLTVT.

V and J are TRBV13 and TRBJ2-1, with a tentative D call TRBD1 (6 bases). There are 15 residues in the CDR3. Trimming removed 5 bases at V and 3 bases at J, with 14 bases between. Germline V gene data show CDR1 as PRHDT and CDR2 as FYEKMQ (reference sequence). The CDR3 protein is CASSKTGPVYNEQFF. The CDR3 DNA follows: TGTGCCAGCAGCAAAACAGGGCCCGTCTACAATGAGCAGTTCTTC.

This clone was counted once. The chain joins TRBV14 to TRBJ1-5; no reliable D call. Trimming stripped 5 bases from V and 2 bases from J, with 10 bases between. Germline CDR1 SGHDN, CDR2 FVKESK. The CDR3 runs to 14 residues. CDR3 protein: CASSAGGGNQPQHF. The CDR3 DNA reads TGTGCCAGCAGCGCGGGTGGTGGCAATCAGCCCCAGCATTTT.

The rearrangement links TRBV6-6 to TRBJ2-1, with 8 bases fitting TRBD1. V dropped 2 bases and J dropped 7; count of bases not matched to a gene: 7. CDR3 length: 15 residues. Germline V CDR1 and CDR2: MNHNY, SVGAGI (reference sequence). The CDR3 reads CASSYPRDRQNEQFF. CDR3 nucleotides: TGTGCCAGCAGTTACCCGCGGGACAGGCAAAATGAGCAGTTCTTC.

This sequence joins TRBV13 and TRBJ1-4; tentatively, D is TRBD1 (5 bases). Trimming took 5 bases from V and 7 from J, leaving 17 bases between them. The CDR3 has 15 residues. CDR1 is PRHDT and CDR2 is FYEKMQ in the germline V gene (reference sequence). The CDR3 region has the DNA TGTGCCAGCAGCCCCTCCCAGGGAATAAGTGAAAAACTGTTTTTT. Protein: CASSPSQGISEKLFF.

In this sample, this clone turned up once. This rearrangement joins TRBV21-1 to TRBJ2-7; TRBD2, as called in the table, went unchecked against the DNA. TRBV21-1 constitutes a pseudogene. This CDR3 comprises 19 residues. CDR3 in amino acids: CASSKLSPTSGERGYEQYF. Here the CDR3 DNA reads TGTGCCAGCAGCAAGCTAAGCCCCACTAGCGGGGAGCGCGGGTACGAGCAGTACTTC.

This clone was seen more than once but under ten times. The V call is TRBV12-3 or TRBV12-4, the J call TRBJ2-7, with D maybe TRBD1 (6 bases). Between the trimmed V and J ends, which lost 6 bases and 3 bases, there was a span of 9 bases. This CDR3 has 12 amino acids. DNA of the CDR3: TGTGCCAGCAGCCAGGACAGCTACGAGCAGTACTTC. Translated: CASSQDSYEQYF.

J is TRBJ2-3 and V is TRBV11-1; TRBD1 might be the D (5 bases). The V gene lost 3 bases and the J gene lost 0 bases, with 13 bases spanning the gap. This CDR3 is 16 amino acids long. Germline-derived CDR1 and CDR2 are SGHAT and FQDESV (reference sequence). The chain's CDR3 is CASSFGDSTSTDTQYF. As DNA, the CDR3 is TGTGCCAGCAGCTTTGGAGACAGCACTAGCACAGATACGCAGTATTTT.

CDR3 nucleotides: TGTGCCAGCAGTTTAAACCGGGGCATTCAGTACTTC. Protein: CASSLNRGIQYF. The rearrangement links TRBV28 to TRBJ2-4; tentatively, D is TRBD2 (5 bases). V was shortened by 2 bases and J by 9 bases, with 8 bases between the two germline ends. The CDR3 has 12 amino acids. The germline V gene has CDR1 MDHEN and CDR2 SYDVKM.

As DNA, the CDR3 is TGTGCCAGTAGTATAACAAGCGGGGACGGCACAGATACGCAGTATTTT. This gives the protein CASSITSGDGTDTQYF. This sequence joins TRBV19 and TRBJ2-3; 7 nucleotides line up with TRBD2. The CDR3 contains 16 residues. Germline trimming cut 2 bases from V and 1 base from J; bases unmatched to any gene: 6. Germline loops: CDR1 LNHDA, CDR2 SQIVND (reference sequence).

V and J are TRBV9 and TRBJ2-2; TRBD2 might be the D (6 bases). With 3 bases removed from V and 1 base from J, the gap between germline ends came to 13 bases. The CDR3 totals 16 residues. Germline V gene data show CDR1 as SGDLS and CDR2 as YYNGEE. CDR3 nucleotide sequence: TGTGCCAGCAGCGCGCCCCCCGGGAGGAACACCGGGGAGCTGTTTTTT. Translation gives CASSAPPGRNTGELFF. The entire variable domain, with the rest obtained from reference TRBV9 and TRBJ2-2, is as follows: DSGVTQTPKHLITATGQRVTLRCSPRSGDLSVYWYQQSLDQGLQFLIQYYNGEERAKGNILERFSAQQFPDLHSELNLSSLELGDSALYFCASSAPPGRNTGELFFGEGSRLTVL.

This clone was found once. The V gene is TRBV28, the J gene TRBJ2-3; tentatively, D is TRBD2 (6 bases). The CDR3 is 15 residues long. Germline CDR1 MDHEN, CDR2 SYDVKM. V lost 5 bases, J lost 4 bases, and 16 bases lay in between. In DNA form, the CDR3 reads TGTGCCAGCAGTACCCGGACTATGGGGGCAGATACGCAGTATTTT. Translating it yields CASSTRTMGADTQYF.

V gene TRBV6-5 combines with J gene TRBJ2-1, with 9 bases aligning to TRBD2. Trimming removed 2 bases from V and 9 bases from J; junction bases left unmatched: 5. Looked up from germline, CDR1 is MNHEY and CDR2 is SVGAGI. The CDR3 covers 14 residues. CDR3 sequence (DNA): TGTGCCAGCAGTTACGGAGCGGGAGGTTTTGAGCAGTTCTTC. Protein sequence: CASSYGAGGFEQFF.

This chain uses TRBV30 with TRBJ2-5, with a possible D match to TRBD1 (5 bases). The CDR3 is 11 amino acids. V was shortened by 3 bases and J by 4 bases, with 6 bases between the two germline ends. Germline values: CDR1 GTSNPN, CDR2 SVGIG (reference sequence). This CDR3 is CAWSQGETQYF. Here the CDR3 DNA reads TGTGCCTGGAGCCAGGGAGAGACCCAGTACTTC.

The gene calls are TRBV19 and TRBJ1-2; 11 bases are a match to TRBD1. V lost 9 bases and J lost 7; bases outside the gene matches: 10. The CDR3 contains 14 residues. The germline CDR1 and CDR2 sequences are LNHDA and SQIVND (reference sequence). The CDR3 region is CASTSRTGGFGYTF. CDR3 nucleotide sequence: TGTGCCAGCACGAGTCGGACAGGGGGCTTTGGCTACACCTTC.

This clone came up a few times. This sequence joins TRBV9 and TRBJ2-3; 9 positions agree with TRBD2. Unmatched junction bases numbered 5, after V lost 2 bases and J lost 1 base. The CDR3 covers 16 residues. CDR1 and CDR2 (germline): SGDLS, YYNGEE. CDR3 in DNA: TGTGCCAGCAGCGTTACTGTAGCGGGGGGCACAGATACGCAGTATTTT. It yields the protein CASSVTVAGGTDTQYF.

The chain uses TRBV6-1 and TRBJ1-2; tentative D call: TRBD1 (5 bases). The CDR3 sequence is 13 residues long. Germline V CDR1 and CDR2: MNHNS, SASEGT. Deletions cut 1 base from V and 5 bases from J, with 8 bases between. The CDR3 sequence is CASSEGTRYGYTF. The CDR3 DNA reads TGTGCCAGCAGTGAAGGGACAAGATATGGCTACACCTTC.

This chain links TRBV3-1 (or the pseudogene TRBV3-2) with TRBJ1-5; D perhaps matches TRBD1 (5 bases). Trimming took off 2 bases at V and 3 bases at J, with 11 bases between the two ends. Germline V lookup: CDR1 LGHDT, CDR2 YNNKEL (reference sequence). The CDR3 sequence is 15 residues long. CDR3 in amino acids: CASSQFRGINQPQHF. The CDR3, as DNA: TGTGCCAGCAGCCAATTCCGGGGGATCAATCAGCCCCAGCATTTT.

CDR3 nucleotide sequence: TGTGCCAGCAGTGAGGGGACAGGGTCAGGCTATGGCTACACCTTC. Protein sequence: CASSEGTGSGYGYTF. This chain connects TRBV25-1 to TRBJ1-2; TRBD1 matches 9 bases. CDR3 length: 15 amino acids. Trimming cost V 3 bases and J 4 bases; bases outside gene matches: 6. The V gene's germline CDR1 is MGHDK and CDR2 SYGVNS.

V usage is TRBV3-1 (or the pseudogene TRBV3-2) and J usage is TRBJ2-5; possible D gene TRBD2, 5 bases. The CDR3 consists of 13 residues. Trimming removed 1 base at V and 5 bases at J, with 8 bases between. The germline V gene encodes CDR1 LGHDT and CDR2 YNNKEL (reference sequence). The CDR3 bases are TGTGCCAGCAGCCAAGGAGGGTTTGAGACCCAGTACTTC. It specifies CASSQGGFETQYF.

This chain uses TRBV19 with TRBJ2-1, with 13 bases matching TRBD2. Germline V CDR1 and CDR2: LNHDA, SQIVND (reference sequence). The ends lost 4 bases at V and 1 base at J; junction bases unmatched: 13. The length of the CDR3 is 20 residues. The CDR3 sequence is CASSKRLAGGNGGSYNEQFF. CDR3 nucleotides: TGTGCCAGTAGTAAAAGACTAGCGGGAGGTAACGGGGGGTCCTACAATGAGCAGTTCTTC. The complete variable domain, with remaining parts taken from reference TRBV19 and TRBJ2-1, reads DGGITQSPKYLFRKEGQNVTLSCEQNLNHDAMYWYRQDPGQGLRLIYYSQIVNDFQKGDIAEGYSVSREKKESFPLTVTSAQKNPTAFYLCASSKRLAGGNGGSYNEQFFGPGTRLTVL.

This clone appeared once. V and J are TRBV5-1 and TRBJ1-1; D may be TRBD1 (6 bases). This CDR3 has 16 residues. Germline CDR1 reads SGHRS; CDR2 reads YFSETQ. V lost 3 bases, J lost 0 bases, and 15 bases lay in between. This chain's CDR3 is CASSSQGISLNTEAFF. For the CDR3, the DNA is TGCGCCAGCAGCTCGCAGGGGATCTCGCTGAACACTGAAGCTTTCTTT. Drawing the rest from reference TRBV5-1 and TRBJ1-1, the complete variable domain is KAGVTQTPRYLIKTRGQQVTLSCSPISGHRSVSWYQQTPGQGLQFLFEYFSETQRNKGNFPGRFSGRQFSNSRSEMNVSTLELGDSALYLCASSSQGISLNTEAFFGQGTRLTVV.

The V and J genes are TRBV12-3 or TRBV12-4 and TRBJ2-7, with D maybe TRBD1 (5 bases). This CDR3 contains 13 residues. V gave up 3 bases and J gave up 4 bases, with 10 bases separating them. CDR3 bases: TGTGCCAGCAGTTTTGGCCAGGGTTACGAGCAGTACTTC. The encoded protein is CASSFGQGYEQYF.

The chain uses TRBV6-5 and TRBJ1-3; D remains ambiguous. V gave up 6 bases and J gave up 4 bases, with 13 bases separating them. The CDR3 consists of 14 residues. From germline, CDR1 is MNHEY and CDR2 SVGAGI. CDR3 amino acids: CASSSGNYGNTIYF. The CDR3 DNA reads TGTGCCAGCAGCTCCGGTAATTACGGAAACACCATATATTTT.

V is TRBV6-5 and J is TRBJ1-3, with TRBD1 as a possible D gene (6 bases). This CDR3 has 15 amino acids. Trimming cost V 5 bases and J 0 bases, with 11 bases left between them. CDR1 and CDR2 from the germline V gene are MNHEY and SVGAGI. The CDR3 nucleotides read TGTGCCAGCAGTCCCGGACAGTCCTCTGGAAACACCATATATTTT. Translated, it gives CASSPGQSSGNTIYF.

V is TRBV21-1 and J is TRBJ1-2; no DNA check was done on the table's D call, TRBD1. TRBV21-1 corresponds to a pseudogene. The CDR3 is made up of 16 amino acids. The CDR3 region has the DNA TGTGCCAGCAGCAAAGAGGGGGACGGAAAGAACTATGGCTACACCTTC. This sequence encodes CASSKEGDGKNYGYTF.

The chain has TRBV21-1 and TRBJ1-1; TRBD1, the table's D call, lacks a check against the DNA. TRBV21-1 is noted as a pseudogene. The CDR3 loop spans 18 amino acids. The CDR3 reads CASSILGQGTRMNTEAFF. In DNA form, the CDR3 reads TGTGCCAGCAGCATCTTGGGACAGGGTACACGAATGAACACTGAAGCTTTCTTT.

The chain combines TRBV2 with TRBJ2-4, with D possibly matching TRBD2 (5 bases). The CDR3 is made up of 19 amino acids. CDR1 is SNHLY and CDR2 is FYNNEI in the germline V gene. Trimming took off 0 bases at V and 0 bases at J, with 18 bases between the two ends. The CDR3 DNA is TGTGCCAGCAGTGAAGCGCAAGAGAGGGCGGGTCTAGCCAAAAACATTCAGTACTTC. Protein sequence: CASSEAQERAGLAKNIQYF.